The clone carrying this T cell receptor beta chain was detected only once. TCR sequencing used cDNA made by reverse transcription of extracted RNA. The method was immunoSEQ multiplex PCR; TCRdb's version includes in-frame clones alone and lacks a portion of them. The sample shows roughly 140,000 clones, around 82% of them seen only once. These data are taken from a study of CD8+ T cells in alopecia areata. Germline CDR1 SQVTM, CDR2 ANQGSEA. The CDR3 has 15 amino acids. Germline trimming cut 6 bases from V and 0 bases from J; bases unmatched to any gene: 9. Noted treatment: oral pan-JAK inhibitor, 5-10 mg twice daily.

This clonotype was obtained from a human donor with alopecia areata. The chain has TRBV29-1 and TRBJ2-7; 9 bases align to TRBD1. The sequencing used CD8+ T cells sorted from blood, collected at week 4, from a patient treated with tofacitinib. The CDR3 reads CSVTDRDRASYEQYF. The CDR3 DNA sequence: TGCAGCGTAACGGATCGGGACAGGGCCTCCTACGAGCAGTACTTC.